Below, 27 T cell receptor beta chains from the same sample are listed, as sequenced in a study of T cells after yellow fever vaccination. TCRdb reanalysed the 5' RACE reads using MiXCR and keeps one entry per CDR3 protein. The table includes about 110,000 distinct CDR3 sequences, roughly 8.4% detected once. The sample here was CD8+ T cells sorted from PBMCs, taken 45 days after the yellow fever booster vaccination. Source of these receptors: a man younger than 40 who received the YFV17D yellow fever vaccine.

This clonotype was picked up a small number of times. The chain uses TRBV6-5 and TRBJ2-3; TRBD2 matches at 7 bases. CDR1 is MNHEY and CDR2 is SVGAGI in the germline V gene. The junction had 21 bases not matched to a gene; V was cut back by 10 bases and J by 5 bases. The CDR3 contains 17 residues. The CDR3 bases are TGTGCCACCCCGATCTGTAGCGGGTCAGAAATTTTAGATACGCAGTATTTT. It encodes CATPICSGSEILDTQYF.

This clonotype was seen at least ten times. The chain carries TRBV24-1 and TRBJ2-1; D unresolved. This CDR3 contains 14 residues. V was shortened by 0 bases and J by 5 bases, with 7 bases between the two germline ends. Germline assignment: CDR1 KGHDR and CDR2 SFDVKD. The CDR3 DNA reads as TGTGCCACCAGTGATTTGGCGGATAACAATGAGCAGTTCTTC. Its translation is CATSDLADNNEQFF.

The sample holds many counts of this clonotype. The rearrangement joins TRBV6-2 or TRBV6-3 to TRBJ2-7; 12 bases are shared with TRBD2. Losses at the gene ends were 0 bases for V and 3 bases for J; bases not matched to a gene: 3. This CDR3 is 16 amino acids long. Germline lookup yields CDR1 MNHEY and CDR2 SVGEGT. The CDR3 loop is CASSYSTSGGHYEQYF. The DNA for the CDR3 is TGTGCCAGCAGTTACTCGACTAGCGGGGGTCACTACGAGCAGTACTTC.

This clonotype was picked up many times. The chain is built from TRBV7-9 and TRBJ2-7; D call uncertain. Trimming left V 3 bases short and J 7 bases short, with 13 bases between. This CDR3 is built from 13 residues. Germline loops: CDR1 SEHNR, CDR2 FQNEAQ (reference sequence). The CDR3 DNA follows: TGTGCCAGCAGCTTGGGCGAGAATACAGAGCAGTACTTC. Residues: CASSLGENTEQYF.

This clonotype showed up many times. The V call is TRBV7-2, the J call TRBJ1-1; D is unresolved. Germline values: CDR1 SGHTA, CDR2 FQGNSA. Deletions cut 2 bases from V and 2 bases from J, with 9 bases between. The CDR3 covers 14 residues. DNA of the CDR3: TGTGCCAGCAGCTTATGGGGAAGCAACACTGAAGCTTTCTTT. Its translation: CASSLWGSNTEAFF.

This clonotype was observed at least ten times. The CDR3 sequence is CASSLAEQTIVRETQYF. CDR3 in DNA: TGCGCCAGCAGCCTCGCGGAGCAGACCATCGTTCGGGAGACCCAGTACTTC. The V gene is TRBV5-1, the J gene TRBJ2-5; no definite D call. Germline loops: CDR1 SGHRS, CDR2 YFSETQ. This CDR3 region has 17 residues. V dropped 4 bases and J dropped 5 bases, with 24 bases sitting between them.

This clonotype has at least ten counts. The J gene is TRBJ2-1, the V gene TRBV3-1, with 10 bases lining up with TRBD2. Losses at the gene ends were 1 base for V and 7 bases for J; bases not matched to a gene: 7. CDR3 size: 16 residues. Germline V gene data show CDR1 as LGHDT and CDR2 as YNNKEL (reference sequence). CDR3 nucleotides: TGTGCCAGCAGCCAAGGGTTTACTAGCGGGATTAATGAGCAGTTCTTC. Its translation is CASSQGFTSGINEQFF.

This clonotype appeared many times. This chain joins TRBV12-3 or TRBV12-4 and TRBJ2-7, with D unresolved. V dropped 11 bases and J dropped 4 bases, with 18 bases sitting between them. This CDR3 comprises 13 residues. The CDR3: CACGSRNPYEQYF. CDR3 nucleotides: TGTGCCTGCGGTAGCCGGAACCCGTACGAGCAGTACTTC.

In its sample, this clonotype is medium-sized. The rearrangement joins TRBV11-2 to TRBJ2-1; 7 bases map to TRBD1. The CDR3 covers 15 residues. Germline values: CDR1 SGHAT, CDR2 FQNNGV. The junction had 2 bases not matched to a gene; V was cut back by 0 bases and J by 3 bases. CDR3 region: CASSLDRGYYNEQFF. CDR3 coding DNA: TGTGCCAGCAGCTTAGACAGGGGGTACTACAATGAGCAGTTCTTC. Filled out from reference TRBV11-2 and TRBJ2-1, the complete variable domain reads EAGVAQSPRYKIIEKRQSVAFWCNPISGHATLYWYQQILGQGPKLLIQFQNNGVVDDSQLPKDRFSAERLKGVDSTLKIQPAKLEDSAVYLCASSLDRGYYNEQFFGPGTRLTVL.

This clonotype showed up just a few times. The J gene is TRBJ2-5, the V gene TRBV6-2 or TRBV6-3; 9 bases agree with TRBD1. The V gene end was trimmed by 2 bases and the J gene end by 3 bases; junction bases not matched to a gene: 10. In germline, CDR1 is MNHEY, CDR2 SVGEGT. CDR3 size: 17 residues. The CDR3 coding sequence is TGTGCCAGCAGTTACCACCCGGACAGGGGAGGGGAAGAGACCCAGTACTTC. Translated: CASSYHPDRGGEETQYF.

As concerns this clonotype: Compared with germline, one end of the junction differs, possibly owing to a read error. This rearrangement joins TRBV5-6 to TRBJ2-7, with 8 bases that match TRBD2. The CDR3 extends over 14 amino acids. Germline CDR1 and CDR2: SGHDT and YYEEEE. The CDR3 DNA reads TGTGCCAGGAGCTCCGGGAGGGCCCCCTACGAGCAGTACTTC. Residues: CARSSGRAPYEQYF.

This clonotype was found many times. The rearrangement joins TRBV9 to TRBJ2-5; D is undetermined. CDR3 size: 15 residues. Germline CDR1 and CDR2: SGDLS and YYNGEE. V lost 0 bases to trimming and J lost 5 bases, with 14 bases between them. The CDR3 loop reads CASSVAAGGLETQYF. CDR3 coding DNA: TGTGCCAGCAGCGTAGCGGCAGGCGGATTGGAGACCCAGTACTTC.

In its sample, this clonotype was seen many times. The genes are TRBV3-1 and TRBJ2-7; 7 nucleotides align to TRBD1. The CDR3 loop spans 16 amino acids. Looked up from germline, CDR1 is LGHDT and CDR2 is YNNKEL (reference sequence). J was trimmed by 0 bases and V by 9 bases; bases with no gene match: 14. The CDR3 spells CARSTGNGSSSYEQYF. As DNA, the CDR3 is TGTGCCAGATCGACAGGGAACGGTAGTAGCTCCTACGAGCAGTACTTC.

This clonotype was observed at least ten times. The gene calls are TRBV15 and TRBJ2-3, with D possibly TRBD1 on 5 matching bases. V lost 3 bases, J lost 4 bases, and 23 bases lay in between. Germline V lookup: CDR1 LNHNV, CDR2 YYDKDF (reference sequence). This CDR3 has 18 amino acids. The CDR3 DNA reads TGTGCCACCAGCAGCCAAAGGCCAGGCAGGGTCAGGGCAGATACGCAGTATTTT. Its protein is CATSSQRPGRVRADTQYF.

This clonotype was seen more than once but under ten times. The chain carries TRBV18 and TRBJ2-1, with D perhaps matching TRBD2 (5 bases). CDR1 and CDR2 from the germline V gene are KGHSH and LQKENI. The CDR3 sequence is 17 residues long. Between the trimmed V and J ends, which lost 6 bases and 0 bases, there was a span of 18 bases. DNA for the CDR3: TGTGCCAGCTCCCCGCTGAGGAAGCGGAGCTCCTACAATGAGCAGTTCTTC. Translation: CASSPLRKRSSYNEQFF.

CDR3 in DNA: TGTGCCAGCAGTTACTCGCCAGCCAACTATGGCTACACCTTC. It translates to CASSYSPANYGYTF. The chain employs TRBV6-5 and TRBJ1-2; D remains ambiguous. Germline CDR1 is MNHEY and CDR2 is SVGAGI. Trimming took 0 bases from V and 2 from J, leaving 7 bases between them. The CDR3 runs to 14 residues.

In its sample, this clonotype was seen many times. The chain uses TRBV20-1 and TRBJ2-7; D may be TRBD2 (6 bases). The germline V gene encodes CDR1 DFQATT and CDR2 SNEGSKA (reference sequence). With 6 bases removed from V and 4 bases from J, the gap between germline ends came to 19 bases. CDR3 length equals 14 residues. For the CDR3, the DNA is TGCAGTGCCCAACCCCGGGACTTATTTTACGAGCAGTACTTC. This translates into CSAQPRDLFYEQYF.

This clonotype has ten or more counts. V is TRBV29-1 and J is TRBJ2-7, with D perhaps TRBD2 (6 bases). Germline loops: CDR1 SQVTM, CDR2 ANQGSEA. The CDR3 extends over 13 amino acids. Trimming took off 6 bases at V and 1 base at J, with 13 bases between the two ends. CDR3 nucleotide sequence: TGCAGCGTCGCCGGGACTTGGTCCTACGAGCAGTACTTC. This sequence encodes CSVAGTWSYEQYF.

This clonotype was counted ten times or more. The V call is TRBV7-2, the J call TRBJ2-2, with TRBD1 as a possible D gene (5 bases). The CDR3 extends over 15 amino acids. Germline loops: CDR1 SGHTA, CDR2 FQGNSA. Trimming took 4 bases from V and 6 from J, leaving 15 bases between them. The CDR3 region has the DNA TGTGCCAGCAGCTGGACACCCTACGGACCCGGGGAGCTGTTTTTT. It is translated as CASSWTPYGPGELFF.

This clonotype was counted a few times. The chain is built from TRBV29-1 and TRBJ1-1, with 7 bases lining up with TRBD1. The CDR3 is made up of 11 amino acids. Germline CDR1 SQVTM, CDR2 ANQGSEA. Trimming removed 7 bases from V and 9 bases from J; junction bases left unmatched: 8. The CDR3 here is CSAGWGQKAFF. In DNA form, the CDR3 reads TGCAGCGCAGGCTGGGGACAGAAAGCTTTCTTT.

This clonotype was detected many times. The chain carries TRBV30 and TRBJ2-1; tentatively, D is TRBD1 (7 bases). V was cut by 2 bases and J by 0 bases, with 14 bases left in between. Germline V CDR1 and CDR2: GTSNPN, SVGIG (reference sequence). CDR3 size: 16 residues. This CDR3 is CAWSYSGGSSYNEQFF. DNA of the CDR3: TGTGCCTGGAGTTACTCAGGGGGGAGCTCCTACAATGAGCAGTTCTTC.

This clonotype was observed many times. CDR3 sequence reads: CASSLSQAYEQYF. As DNA, the CDR3 is TGTGCCAGCAGCTTAAGTCAGGCCTACGAGCAGTACTTC. The chain has TRBV27 and TRBJ2-7; unclear D gene. CDR3 length: 13 residues. CDR1 and CDR2 from the germline V gene are MNHEY and SMNVEV (reference sequence). V was shortened by 6 bases and J by 2 bases, with 11 bases between the two germline ends.

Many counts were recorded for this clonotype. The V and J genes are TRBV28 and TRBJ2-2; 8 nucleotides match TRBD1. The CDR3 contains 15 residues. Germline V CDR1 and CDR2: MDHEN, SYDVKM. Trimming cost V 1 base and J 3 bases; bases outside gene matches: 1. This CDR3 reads CASSLYRGDTGELFF. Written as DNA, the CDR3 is TGTGCCAGCAGTTTATACAGGGGGGACACCGGGGAGCTGTTTTTT.

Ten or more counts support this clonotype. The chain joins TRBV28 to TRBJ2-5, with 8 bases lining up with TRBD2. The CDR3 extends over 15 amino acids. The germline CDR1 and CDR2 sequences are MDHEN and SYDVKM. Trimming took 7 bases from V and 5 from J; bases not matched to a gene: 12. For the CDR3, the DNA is TGTGCCAGCAACCCCGGGACTAGATTGTACGAGACCCAGTACTTC. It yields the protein CASNPGTRLYETQYF.

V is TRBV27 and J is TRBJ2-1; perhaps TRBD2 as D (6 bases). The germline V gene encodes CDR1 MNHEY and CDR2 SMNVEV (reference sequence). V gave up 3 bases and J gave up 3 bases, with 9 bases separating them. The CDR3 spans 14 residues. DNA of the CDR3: TGTGCCAGCAGTTTTGGCGGGGACTACAATGAGCAGTTCTTC. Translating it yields CASSFGGDYNEQFF.

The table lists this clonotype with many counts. CDR3: CSAFQDTSYEQYF. As DNA, the CDR3 is TGCAGTGCCTTTCAGGACACCTCCTACGAGCAGTACTTC. The V gene is TRBV20-1, the J gene TRBJ2-7, with D perhaps TRBD1 (5 bases). The CDR3 contains 13 residues. CDR1 is DFQATT and CDR2 is SNEGSKA in the germline V gene (reference sequence). Deletions cut 6 bases from V and 0 bases from J, with 12 bases between.

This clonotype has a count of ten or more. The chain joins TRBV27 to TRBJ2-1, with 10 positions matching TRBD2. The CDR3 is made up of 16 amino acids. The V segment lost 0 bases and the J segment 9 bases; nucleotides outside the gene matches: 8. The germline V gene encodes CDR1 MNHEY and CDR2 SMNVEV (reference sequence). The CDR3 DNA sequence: TGTGCCAGCAGTTTATCGAACCTAGCGGGAGTCATTGAGCAGTTCTTC. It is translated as CASSLSNLAGVIEQFF.